This T cell receptor beta chain was identified in a study of a mutant IDH1 vaccine in newly diagnosed glioma. Study-wide background: A roughly 62% male, 37.5% female split and a mean age of 40.4 years characterized treated patients. Receipt of radiotherapy, temozolomide, or both preceded the study, and most received both.

Documented time point: week 23, last vaccination. A 20-mer mutant IDH1 peptide at 300 ug was injected subcutaneously with topical imiquimod. The V gene's germline CDR1 is SGHAT and CDR2 FQNNGV. The CDR3 runs to 11 residues. Libraries were prepared by immunoSEQ multiplex PCR; TCRdb keeps only in-frame clonotypes and omits some of them. The top ten clones hold about 1.5% of a sample with 58,000 or so clones, 75% to 90% of them seen once. As to this clone: Its specificity is not known. One junction end disagrees with the germline gene, perhaps due to a read error.

The TCR sequence derives from a man aged 40-49 years with glioma. V gene TRBV11-2 combines with J gene TRBJ1-2; 8 bases fit TRBD1. The source material was PBMCs, sampled from a glioma patient whose treatment included an IDH1 peptide vaccine. Here the CDR3 reads CASSFRTGLAF. In DNA form, the CDR3 reads TGTGCCAGCAGCTTTAGGACAGGGCTTGCCTTC.